Each of the 14 T cell receptor beta chains below was sequenced from the same sample in a study of blood T cell repertoires in COVID-19. Here immunoSEQ multiplex PCR was the method, and the copy in TCRdb shows in-frame clones only, minus some. The table has 60,000 to 100,000 clones, about 90% seen once. Sequencing was performed on peripheral blood. The receptors originated from a man aged 50-59 years with active COVID-19.

The DNA for the CDR3 is TGTGCCTGGGGAGGACTAGCGGGGAGCACAGATACGCAGTATTTT. It translates to CAWGGLAGSTDTQYF. The chain combines TRBV30 with TRBJ2-3, with 12 positions matching TRBD2. This CDR3 has 15 amino acids. The J segment lost 0 bases and the V segment lost 5 bases, leaving 3 bases of the junction unmatched. CDR1 GTSNPN and CDR2 SVGIG come from the germline V gene (reference sequence).

The J gene is TRBJ1-2, the V gene TRBV7-2; no clear D gene. This CDR3 comprises 14 residues. Germline V gene lookup returns CDR1 SGHTA and CDR2 FQGNSA. The V and J ends lost 5 bases and 0 bases respectively, with 10 bases between them. CDR3 loop: CASSEGLPNYGYTF. CDR3 DNA sequence: TGTGCCAGCAGCGAGGGTCTCCCTAACTATGGCTACACCTTC.

This chain joins TRBV5-1 and TRBJ2-5, with TRBD1 identical over 8 bases. Germline V lookup: CDR1 SGHRS, CDR2 YFSETQ. This CDR3 is built from 14 residues. The junction had 3 bases not matched to a gene; V was cut back by 4 bases and J by 1 base. CDR3 coding DNA: TGCGCCAGCAGCCGGACAGGGTTCCAAGAGACCCAGTACTTC. It is translated as CASSRTGFQETQYF.

V and J are TRBV24-1 and TRBJ2-1, with 7 bases lining up with TRBD2. CDR1 KGHDR and CDR2 SFDVKD come from the germline V gene. Trimming cost V 0 bases and J 6 bases; bases outside gene matches: 7. This CDR3 has 16 residues. The CDR3 loop reads CATSDLRGGPSNEQFF. CDR3 bases: TGTGCCACCAGTGATTTGCGGGGAGGGCCATCCAATGAGCAGTTCTTC.

The chain couples TRBV4-3 to TRBJ1-6; no clear D. In germline, CDR1 is LGHNA, CDR2 YSLEER. This CDR3 spans 14 amino acids. Trimming removed 0 bases from V and 7 bases from J, with 7 bases in between. The CDR3 DNA is TGCGCCAGCAGCCAAGATAGGGAGAATTCACCCCTCCACTTT. Its protein product is CASSQDRENSPLHF.

V and J are TRBV19 and TRBJ1-4; the match to TRBD1 covers 7 bases. The CDR3 sequence is 14 residues long. V lost 10 bases to trimming and J lost 5 bases; unmatched junction nucleotides: 10. In germline, CDR1 is LNHDA, CDR2 SQIVND (reference sequence). CDR3 residues: CATLAGQPNEKLFF. The CDR3 nucleotides are TGTGCCACCCTAGCGGGACAGCCAAATGAAAAACTGTTTTTT.

This chain links TRBV7-2 with TRBJ2-5; TRBD1 aligns across 7 bases. V gave up 5 bases and J gave up 4 bases; unmatched junction bases: 4. The CDR3 consists of 13 residues. Germline CDR1 SGHTA, CDR2 FQGNSA. The CDR3 region has the DNA TGTGCCAGCAGCGGGCCAGGGGGAGAGACCCAGTACTTC. Translating gives CASSGPGGETQYF.

This chain joins TRBV6-5 and TRBJ2-7, with D perhaps TRBD2 (5 bases). The germline V and J ends were trimmed by 2 bases and 3 bases, with 11 bases remaining between them. The V gene's germline CDR1 is MNHEY and CDR2 SVGAGI. This CDR3 contains 14 residues. The DNA for the CDR3 is TGTGCCAGCAGTTACCGGACTGGGAACTACGAGCAGTACTTC. It is translated as CASSYRTGNYEQYF.

The chain combines TRBV30 with TRBJ2-7; the match to TRBD2 covers 7 bases. The CDR3 has 14 residues. With V trimmed by 0 bases and J by 1 base, 3 bases remained unmatched. Germline CDR1 GTSNPN, CDR2 SVGIG (reference sequence). CDR3 DNA: TGTGCCTGGAGTGTGGGGGGGGATTCCTACGAGCAGTACTTC. Translated, it gives CAWSVGGDSYEQYF.

Regarding this clone: The same CDR3 arises from other DNA sequences in this sample as well. The V call is TRBV7-9, the J call TRBJ1-5; 8 nucleotides agree with TRBD1. This CDR3 spans 14 amino acids. Germline CDR1 is SEHNR and CDR2 is FQNEAQ (reference sequence). V lost 4 bases to trimming and J lost 4 bases; unmatched junction nucleotides: 3. In DNA, the CDR3 is TGTGCCAGCAGCTCCGGACAGGGTAATCAGCCCCAGCATTTT. Translated: CASSSGQGNQPQHF.

The gene calls are TRBV7-3 and TRBJ2-1; 10 bases agree with TRBD1. The CDR3 totals 15 residues. Trimming took 2 bases from V and 7 from J; bases not matched to a gene: 5. Per germline, CDR1 SGHTA and CDR2 FQGTGA. The CDR3: CASSLGTGAENEQFF. The DNA for the CDR3 is TGTGCCAGCAGCTTAGGGACAGGGGCCGAAAATGAGCAGTTCTTC.

The rearrangement joins TRBV12-3 or TRBV12-4 to TRBJ2-7; a possible D gene is TRBD1 (6 bases). Trimming removed 6 bases from V and 5 bases from J, with 14 bases in between. The CDR3 has 13 amino acids. The CDR3 protein is CASRSTGGNEQYF. The CDR3 region has the DNA TGTGCCAGCAGATCGACAGGCGGAAACGAGCAGTACTTC.

The chain has TRBV28 and TRBJ1-1; TRBD1 might be the D (5 bases). Germline V CDR1 and CDR2: MDHEN, SYDVKM. Trimming removed 8 bases at V and 1 base at J, with 14 bases between. The CDR3 sequence is 14 residues long. The CDR3 sequence: CASDGRGTNTEAFF. Written as DNA, the CDR3 is TGTGCCAGCGACGGTAGGGGAACGAACACTGAAGCTTTCTTT.

Written as DNA, the CDR3 is TGTGCCAGCAGCCCCCTCCCGGGTAGCACAGATACGCAGTATTTT. This encodes CASSPLPGSTDTQYF. The chain carries TRBV7-3 and TRBJ2-3, with D unclear. Germline CDR1 is SGHTA and CDR2 is FQGTGA. V lost 5 bases, J lost 0 bases, and 12 bases lay in between. The CDR3 length is 15 residues.